This TCR beta chain was profiled in a study of precursors of human CD4 cytotoxic T cells (dated by TCRdb to 2017 to 2018). The study in broad terms: In total, CD4+ memory subsets from some 13 donors went into the bulk TCR-seq analysis. TCR-seq analysis of around 15 donors yielded TCRalpha and TCRbeta chain sequences (table S7).

This sample was sequenced with an Illumina MiSeq. In the source study's methods: The Shannon-Wiener index, computed in VDJtools, was used to measure repertoire diversity. TCRbeta clonotypes with a clonotype frequency of at least 3 were defined as expanded. TCRdb took the public reads, trimmed them with fastp at Q25, ran MiXCR for clone calling and kept in-frame beta chains. Every entry covers one CDR3 protein and lists the most common genes and DNA from its rows. What appears here as the V and J calls and clone size reflects TCRdb's work, not the paper's. Present in this sample are hundreds of distinct CDR3 sequences, more than 9.5% of which were seen just once. The ten largest clonotypes hold roughly 12% of the sample. To test for a precursor-effector relationship among CD4 cytotoxic T cells, four sorted CD4+ memory subsets (TCM, TEM, IL-7Rhigh TEMRA, IL-7R- TEMRA) underwent bulk UMI-based TCR sequencing. Cells were obtained from peripheral blood mononuclear cells that had been isolated from human blood.

V loses 3 bases at its end and J loses 5 bases; junction bases beyond the gene matches: 6. According to the germline V gene (reference sequence), CDR1 reads MNHEY and CDR2 reads SMNVEV. Spanning cysteine to phenylalanine, the CDR3 consists of 15 amino acids. The entry retains the CDR3 DNA only, 45 bases that are in frame from base 1. Note on this clonotype: Its antigen target is currently unknown. This could be a read error, since a much larger clone is one nucleotide away.

On the study overall, not on this receptor specifically: A larger fraction of IL-7Rhigh TEMRA clonotypes than of TEM or TCM clonotypes was made up of expanded effector clonotypes. The authors noted that a human observational design cannot definitively establish the direction of differentiation between precursor and effector cells. Some bulk TCR-seq comparisons included only about 95% of the 14 donors, suggesting not every subset was available for every donor. More restricted TCR repertoires, with lower diversity and more expanded clonotypes, were shown by IL-7Rhigh and IL-7R- TEMRA subsets than by TCM and TEM subsets.

This receptor was taken from a human donor in good health. The chain joins TRBV27 to TRBJ2-3; 9 central bases correspond to TRBD2. The specimen was memory CD4+ T cells from blood (PBMCs). The CDR3 loop reads CASSFLAGGEDTQYF. Here is the DNA: TGTGCCAGCAGTTTTCTTGCGGGAGGGGAAGATACGCAGTATTTT.